Below, 25 T cell receptor beta chains from the same sample are listed, as sequenced in a study of T cells in Graves' hyperthyroidism and ophthalmopathy. Amplified regions were TCR beta CDR3 sequences from RNA transcripts. The HTBI primer set was used in a first-round RT-PCR of the TCR CDR3. MiXCR, applied by TCRdb to the multiplex PCR reads, yields one record per CDR3 protein. This table holds approximately 640,000 distinct CDR3 sequences, 15% to 20% found once. Sequenced material: blood. The receptor source for this set is a woman aged 25 to 39 with Graves' hyperthyroidism.

Many counts were recorded for this clonotype. The rearrangement links TRBV3-1 to TRBJ2-2; maybe TRBD1 (5 bases). CDR1 and CDR2 from the germline V gene are LGHDT and YNNKEL (reference sequence). The germline V and J ends were trimmed by 1 base and 1 base, with 7 bases remaining between them. CDR3 length: 15 residues. The chain's CDR3 is CASSQVRGNTGELFF. The CDR3 DNA is TGTGCCAGCAGCCAAGTTAGGGGGAACACCGGGGAGCTGTTTTTT.

The chain is built from TRBV28 and TRBJ2-7; 12 nucleotides agree with TRBD2. Germline CDR1 is MDHEN and CDR2 is SYDVKM. The CDR3 extends over 18 amino acids. V lost 6 bases to trimming and J lost 4 bases; unmatched junction nucleotides: 16. CDR3 loop: CASSQEGVGLAGFYEQYF. CDR3 DNA sequence: TGTGCCAGCAGCCAAGAAGGGGTGGGACTAGCGGGCTTTTACGAGCAGTACTTC.

Many counts were recorded for this clonotype. J is TRBJ2-3 and V is TRBV7-8, with a weak D call TRBD2 (6 bases). The CDR3 extends over 15 amino acids. Per germline, CDR1 SGHVS and CDR2 FQNEAQ. V was cut by 2 bases and J by 2 bases, with 11 bases left in between. CDR3 in DNA: TGTGCCAGCAGCTTAATCTCGCGGGACACAGATACGCAGTATTTT. It codes for CASSLISRDTDTQYF.

The rearrangement joins TRBV28 to TRBJ2-3; D perhaps matches TRBD1 (5 bases). The germline V gene has CDR1 MDHEN and CDR2 SYDVKM. The ends were cut back, 3 bases at V and 7 bases at J, with 11 bases in the middle. There are 13 residues in the CDR3. The chain's CDR3 is CASSLQGWNTQYF. The CDR3 region has the DNA TGTGCCAGCAGTTTGCAGGGCTGGAATACGCAGTATTTT.

This chain uses TRBV19 with TRBJ2-7; 9 positions match TRBD1. The germline gives CDR1 LNHDA, CDR2 SQIVND (reference sequence). The CDR3 runs 14 residues. Trimming cost V 8 bases and J 2 bases; bases outside gene matches: 7. As DNA, the CDR3 is TGTGCCAGTGGTAGACGGACAGGGGCCTACGAGCAGTACTTC. It specifies CASGRRTGAYEQYF.

This clonotype was observed at least ten times. The chain employs TRBV6-1 and TRBJ2-1; possible D gene TRBD1, 5 bases. Trimming took off 5 bases at V and 0 bases at J, with 11 bases between the two ends. Germline V gene data show CDR1 as MNHNS and CDR2 as SASEGT. The CDR3 totals 15 residues. CDR3 in DNA: TGTGCCAGCAGTCTGGACACGGTCTCCTACAATGAGCAGTTCTTC. This sequence encodes CASSLDTVSYNEQFF.

This chain connects TRBV13 to TRBJ2-2, with 10 bases fitting TRBD2. The CDR3 totals 15 residues. V gave up 5 bases and J gave up 6 bases; unmatched junction bases: 6. The germline V gene encodes CDR1 PRHDT and CDR2 FYEKMQ (reference sequence). The CDR3 here is CASSPSLAGAGELFF. In DNA form, the CDR3 reads TGTGCCAGCAGCCCTTCTCTAGCGGGAGCCGGGGAGCTGTTTTTT.

V is TRBV20-1 and J is TRBJ1-2; 7 bases align to TRBD1. Trimming took 5 bases from V and 3 from J; bases not matched to a gene: 15. Germline V CDR1 and CDR2: DFQATT, SNEGSKA (reference sequence). This CDR3 region has 16 residues. The CDR3 DNA is TGCAGTGCTCCAGAGACCGACAGGGTACGGTACTATGGCTACACCTTC. Amino acids: CSAPETDRVRYYGYTF.

This chain connects TRBV3-1 to TRBJ2-7, with 7 bases fitting TRBD1. V gave up 4 bases and J gave up 3 bases; unmatched junction bases: 6. CDR1 and CDR2 from the germline V gene are LGHDT and YNNKEL (reference sequence). The CDR3 length is 14 residues. CDR3: CASSPLGQLYEQYF. The CDR3 DNA reads TGTGCCAGCAGCCCCCTGGGACAGCTCTACGAGCAGTACTTC.

This clonotype was observed many times. The J gene is TRBJ1-1, the V gene TRBV11-3, with a possible D match to TRBD1 (5 bases). Germline assignment: CDR1 SGHNT and CDR2 YENEEA. Between the trimmed V and J ends, which lost 1 base and 6 bases, there was a span of 12 bases. The CDR3 runs to 14 residues. This chain's CDR3 is CASSLVGVIAEAFF. CDR3 DNA: TGTGCCAGCAGCTTAGTAGGGGTCATCGCTGAAGCTTTCTTT. The variable domain in full, completed from reference TRBV11-3 and TRBJ1-1, reads EAGVVQSPRYKIIEKKQPVAFWCNPISGHNTLYWYLQNLGQGPELLIRYENEEAVDDSQLPKDRFSAERLKGVDSTLKIQPAELGDSAVYLCASSLVGVIAEAFFGQGTRLTVV.

The V call is TRBV4-1, the J call TRBJ2-7; D possibly corresponds to TRBD1 (5 bases). The end of the DNA aligns better with TRBJ2-1, so the J call may be wrong. The length of the CDR3 is 15 residues. Germline V lookup: CDR1 MGHRA, CDR2 YSYEKL. CDR3 protein: CASSQFDSGSYEQFF. The CDR3 region has the DNA TGCGCCAGCAGCCAATTTGACAGTGGGTCCTACGAGCAGTTCTTC.

This clonotype turned up a few times. The rearrangement uses TRBV3-1 and TRBJ2-6, with D maybe TRBD2 (5 bases). CDR1 LGHDT and CDR2 YNNKEL come from the germline V gene (reference sequence). The V gene lost 5 bases and the J gene lost 3 bases, with 11 bases spanning the gap. The CDR3 has 15 amino acids. As DNA, the CDR3 is TGTGCCAGCAGCGACCGGGGTAATGGGGCCAACGTCCTGACTTTC. Amino acid sequence: CASSDRGNGANVLTF. Full variable domain (rest looked up from reference TRBV3-1 and TRBJ2-6): DTAVSQTPKYLVTQMGNDKSIKCEQNLGHDTMYWYKQDSKKFLKIMFSYNNKELIINETVPNRFSPKSPDKAHLNLHINSLELGDSAVYFCASSDRGNGANVLTFGAGSRLTVL.

This clonotype was observed a few times. The V and J genes are TRBV7-9 and TRBJ2-1; tentatively, D is TRBD2 (5 bases). The germline V gene encodes CDR1 SEHNR and CDR2 FQNEAQ (reference sequence). The V gene lost 8 bases and the J gene lost 6 bases, with 14 bases spanning the gap. The CDR3 sequence is 13 residues long. Written as DNA, the CDR3 is TGTGCCAGCCCGCCGGAGGCAGGCAATGAGCAGTTCTTC. This gives the protein CASPPEAGNEQFF.

Many counts were recorded for this clonotype. V usage is TRBV28 and J usage is TRBJ2-1; D is ambiguous. The germline V and J ends were trimmed by 6 bases and 3 bases, with 12 bases remaining between them. The CDR3 has 14 residues. The V gene's germline CDR1 is MDHEN and CDR2 SYDVKM. The CDR3 sequence: CASRERAGYNEQFF. The CDR3 nucleotides read TGTGCCAGCAGGGAACGGGCCGGCTACAATGAGCAGTTCTTC.

In its sample, this clonotype was seen many times. The chain joins TRBV4-1 to TRBJ2-7, with D perhaps matching TRBD1 (6 bases). CDR3 size: 14 residues. V was pared by 5 bases and J by 2 bases, with 13 bases between. CDR1 and CDR2 (germline): MGHRA, YSYEKL. The CDR3 loop reads CASSEKTGTYEQYF. The CDR3 nucleotides are TGCGCCAGCAGCGAAAAAACAGGGACCTACGAGCAGTACTTC.

This clonotype was observed many times. V and J are TRBV6-6 and TRBJ2-5; 8 bases agree with TRBD2. Germline CDR1 and CDR2: MNHNY and SVGAGI (reference sequence). V gave up 2 bases and J gave up 1 base; unmatched junction bases: 3. This CDR3 has 15 residues. CDR3 sequence reads: CASSYRGLAQETQYF. Here the CDR3 DNA reads TGTGCCAGCAGTTACCGCGGACTAGCCCAAGAGACCCAGTACTTC.

This clonotype occurred a few times. The V and J genes are TRBV5-1 and TRBJ2-3, with TRBD1 as a possible D gene (6 bases). Germline assignment: CDR1 SGHRS and CDR2 YFSETQ. This CDR3 has 15 residues. The V and J ends lost 0 bases and 2 bases respectively, with 10 bases between them. CDR3 sequence (DNA): TGCGCCAGCAGCTTGGCGCAGGGGAACACAGATACGCAGTATTTT. It is translated as CASSLAQGNTDTQYF.

There are many counts of this clonotype. The chain recombines TRBV20-1 with TRBJ2-7; tentative D call: TRBD2 (5 bases). The CDR3 loop spans 14 amino acids. CDR1 and CDR2 from the germline V gene are DFQATT and SNEGSKA (reference sequence). V lost 0 bases and J lost 3, with 12 bases in between. The CDR3: CSARDEGSSYEQYF. CDR3 coding DNA: TGCAGTGCTAGAGACGAGGGTTCGAGCTACGAGCAGTACTTC.

The chain employs TRBV4-2 and TRBJ2-7; the D gene is possibly TRBD1 (6 bases). V lost 2 bases and J 4 bases, leaving 9 bases between the germline ends. The CDR3 extends over 13 amino acids. Germline lookup yields CDR1 LGHNA and CDR2 YNFKEQ. CDR3 region: CASSQTTGYEQYF. CDR3 bases: TGTGCCAGCAGCCAAACAACAGGGTACGAGCAGTACTTC.

The chain carries TRBV6-2 or TRBV6-3 and TRBJ2-7, with a weak D call TRBD2 (5 bases). This CDR3 is built from 14 residues. With 5 bases removed from V and 2 bases from J, the gap between germline ends came to 13 bases. Germline V gene lookup returns CDR1 MNHEY and CDR2 SVGEGT. The CDR3 loop reads CASSIGLRPYEQYF. DNA for the CDR3: TGTGCCAGCAGTATCGGACTGAGACCCTACGAGCAGTACTTC.

The sample holds many counts of this clonotype. The chain has TRBV10-3 and TRBJ2-3, with D uncertain. The germline V gene encodes CDR1 ENHRY and CDR2 SYGVKD. Between the trimmed V and J ends, which lost 0 bases and 8 bases, there was a span of 6 bases. The CDR3 totals 12 residues. CDR3 sequence (DNA): TGTGCCATCAGTGAGTCTCCCCCTACGCAGTATTTT. This codes for CAISESPPTQYF.

The chain recombines TRBV9 with TRBJ2-1; a weak D match, TRBD2 (5 bases). This CDR3 is built from 14 residues. V was cut by 0 bases and J by 4 bases, with 8 bases left in between. CDR1 SGDLS and CDR2 YYNGEE come from the germline V gene. In DNA, the CDR3 is TGTGCCAGCAGCGTAGACGGGAATTACAATGAGCAGTTCTTC. It translates to CASSVDGNYNEQFF.

This clonotype has a count of ten or more. The chain joins TRBV3-1 to TRBJ2-5; D is possibly TRBD1 or TRBD2 (5 bases each). The CDR3 is made up of 15 amino acids. The germline V gene has CDR1 LGHDT and CDR2 YNNKEL (reference sequence). Trimming shortened V by 2 bases and J by 4 bases, and 14 bases separated the two germline ends. The CDR3 loop is CASSQPGRGVETQYF. CDR3 DNA sequence: TGTGCCAGCAGCCAACCGGGGAGAGGGGTAGAGACCCAGTACTTC.

V is TRBV20-1 and J is TRBJ2-1; 7 nucleotides match TRBD2. Germline V gene lookup returns CDR1 DFQATT and CDR2 SNEGSKA (reference sequence). The CDR3 length is 14 residues. J gave up 7 bases and V 4 bases, and 10 bases lay outside the gene matches. This chain's CDR3 is CSATQLAILNEQFF. The CDR3 bases are TGCAGTGCTACACAACTAGCGATCTTAAATGAGCAGTTCTTC.

The CDR3: CASSLVEEGGYEQFF. The DNA for the CDR3 is TGTGCCAGCAGCTTGGTCGAGGAGGGTGGATATGAGCAGTTCTTC. This sequence joins TRBV5-8 and TRBJ2-1; possibly TRBD2 for D (6 bases). The V end lost 0 bases, the J end lost 8 bases, and 15 bases lay between the germline ends. CDR1 and CDR2 (germline): SGHTS, YDEGEE. This CDR3 comprises 15 residues.